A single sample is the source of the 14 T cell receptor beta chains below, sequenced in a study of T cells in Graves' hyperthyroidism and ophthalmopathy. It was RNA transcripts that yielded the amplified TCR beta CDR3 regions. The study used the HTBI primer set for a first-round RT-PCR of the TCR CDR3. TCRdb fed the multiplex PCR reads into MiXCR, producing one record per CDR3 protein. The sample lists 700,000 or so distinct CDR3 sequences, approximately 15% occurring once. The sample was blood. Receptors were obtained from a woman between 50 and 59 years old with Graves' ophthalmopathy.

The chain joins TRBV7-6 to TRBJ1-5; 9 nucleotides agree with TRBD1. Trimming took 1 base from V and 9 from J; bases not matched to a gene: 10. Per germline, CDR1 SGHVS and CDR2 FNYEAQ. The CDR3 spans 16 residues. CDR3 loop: CASSLGQGGQDGPQHF. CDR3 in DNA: TGTGCCAGCAGCTTAGGACAGGGGGGCCAAGATGGGCCCCAGCATTTT.

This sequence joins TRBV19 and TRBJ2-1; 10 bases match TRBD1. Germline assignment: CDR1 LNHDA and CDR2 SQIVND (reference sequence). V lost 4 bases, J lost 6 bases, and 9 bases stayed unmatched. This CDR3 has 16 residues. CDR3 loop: CASSKTGGFPGNEQFF. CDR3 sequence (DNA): TGTGCCAGTAGTAAGACAGGGGGCTTTCCCGGCAATGAGCAGTTCTTC.

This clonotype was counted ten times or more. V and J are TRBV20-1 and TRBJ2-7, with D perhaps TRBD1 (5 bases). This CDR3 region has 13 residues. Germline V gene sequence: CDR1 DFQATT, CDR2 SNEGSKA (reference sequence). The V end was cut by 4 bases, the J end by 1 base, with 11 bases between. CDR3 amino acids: CSANTGVSYEQYF. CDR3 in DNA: TGCAGTGCTAATACAGGAGTTTCCTACGAGCAGTACTTC.

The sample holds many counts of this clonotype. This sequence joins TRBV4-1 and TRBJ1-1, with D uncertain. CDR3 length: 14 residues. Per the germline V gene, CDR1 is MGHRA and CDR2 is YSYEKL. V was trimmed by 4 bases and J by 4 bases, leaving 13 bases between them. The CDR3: CASSPWAGSTEAFF. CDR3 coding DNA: TGCGCCAGCAGCCCCTGGGCGGGTTCCACTGAAGCTTTCTTT.

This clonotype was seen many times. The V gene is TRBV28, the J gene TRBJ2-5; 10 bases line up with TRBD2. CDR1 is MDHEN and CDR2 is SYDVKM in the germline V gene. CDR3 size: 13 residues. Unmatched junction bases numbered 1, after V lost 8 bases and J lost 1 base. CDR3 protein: CASGLAVQETQYF. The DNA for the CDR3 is TGTGCCAGCGGACTAGCGGTCCAAGAGACCCAGTACTTC. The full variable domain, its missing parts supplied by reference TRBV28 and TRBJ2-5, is DVKVTQSSRYLVKRTGEKVFLECVQDMDHENMFWYRQDPGLGLRLIYFSYDVKMKEKGDIPEGYSVSREKKERFSLILESASTNQTSMYLCASGLAVQETQYFGPGTRLLVL.

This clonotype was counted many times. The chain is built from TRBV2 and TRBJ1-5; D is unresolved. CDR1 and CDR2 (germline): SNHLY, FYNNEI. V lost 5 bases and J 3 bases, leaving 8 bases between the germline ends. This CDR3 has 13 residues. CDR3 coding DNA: TGTGCCAGCAGTACCCGGGACAATCAGCCCCAGCATTTT. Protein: CASSTRDNQPQHF.

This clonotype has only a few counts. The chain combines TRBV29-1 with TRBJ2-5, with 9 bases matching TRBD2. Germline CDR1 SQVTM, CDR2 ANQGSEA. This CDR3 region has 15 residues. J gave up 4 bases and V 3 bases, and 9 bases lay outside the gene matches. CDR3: CSVDEASGNRETQYF. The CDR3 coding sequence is TGCAGCGTTGACGAGGCTAGCGGGAACCGAGAGACCCAGTACTTC.

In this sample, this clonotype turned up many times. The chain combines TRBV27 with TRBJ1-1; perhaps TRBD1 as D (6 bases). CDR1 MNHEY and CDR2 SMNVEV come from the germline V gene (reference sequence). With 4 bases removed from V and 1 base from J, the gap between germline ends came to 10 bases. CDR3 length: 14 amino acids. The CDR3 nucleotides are TGTGCCAGCAGTTGGCAGGGACAGAACACTGAAGCTTTCTTT. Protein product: CASSWQGQNTEAFF.

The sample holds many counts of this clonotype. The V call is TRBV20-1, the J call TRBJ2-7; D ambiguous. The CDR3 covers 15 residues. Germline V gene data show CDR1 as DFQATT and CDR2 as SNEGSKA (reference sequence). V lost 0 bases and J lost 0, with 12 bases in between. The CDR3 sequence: CSARDPRRSSYEQYF. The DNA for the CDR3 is TGCAGTGCTAGAGATCCCAGGCGGAGCTCCTACGAGCAGTACTTC.

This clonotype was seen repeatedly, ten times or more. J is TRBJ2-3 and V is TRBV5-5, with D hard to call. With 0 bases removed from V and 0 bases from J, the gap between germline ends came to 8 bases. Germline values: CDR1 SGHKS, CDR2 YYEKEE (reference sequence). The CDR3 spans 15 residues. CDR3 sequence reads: CASSLVATSTDTQYF. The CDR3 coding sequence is TGTGCCAGCAGCTTGGTAGCAACCAGCACAGATACGCAGTATTTT.

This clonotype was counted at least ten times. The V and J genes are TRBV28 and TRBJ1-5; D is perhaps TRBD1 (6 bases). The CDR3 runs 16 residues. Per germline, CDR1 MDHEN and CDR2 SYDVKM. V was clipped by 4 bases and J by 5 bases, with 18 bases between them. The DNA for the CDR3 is TGTGCCAGCAGTTCAATTCTCGGGCAGGGGTATCAGCCCCAGCATTTT. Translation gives CASSSILGQGYQPQHF.

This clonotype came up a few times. CDR3 residues: CASMLGGASNQPQHF. The CDR3 nucleotides are TGTGCCAGCATGCTTGGGGGCGCGAGCAATCAGCCCCAGCATTTT. The chain employs TRBV28 and TRBJ1-5, with D tentatively TRBD1 (6 bases). CDR1 is MDHEN, CDR2 SYDVKM, per germline. Trimming stripped 7 bases from V and 1 base from J, with 14 bases between. The CDR3 contains 15 residues.

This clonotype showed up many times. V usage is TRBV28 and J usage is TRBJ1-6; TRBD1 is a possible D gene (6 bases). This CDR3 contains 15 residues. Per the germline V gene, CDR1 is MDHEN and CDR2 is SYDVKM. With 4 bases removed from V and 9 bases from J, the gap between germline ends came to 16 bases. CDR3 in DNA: TGTGCCAGCAGTTCCATACAGGGTAGGGGTTCACCCCTCCACTTT. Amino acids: CASSSIQGRGSPLHF.

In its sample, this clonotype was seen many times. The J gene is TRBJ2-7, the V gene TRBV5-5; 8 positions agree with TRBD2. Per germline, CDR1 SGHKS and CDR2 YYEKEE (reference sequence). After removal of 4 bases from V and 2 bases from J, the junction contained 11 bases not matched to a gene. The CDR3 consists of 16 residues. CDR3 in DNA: TGTGCCAGCAGCCATAGGAGCGGGAGCTTCCCCTACGAGCAGTACTTC. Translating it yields CASSHRSGSFPYEQYF.